This T cell receptor beta chain was sequenced during a study of cytomegalovirus exposure and HLA in healthy donors (dated by TCRdb to about 2017). Looking at the study overall: An earlier analysis of around 600 of the donors reported more than 250 Gb of sequence data and 100 million to 140 million unique TCR beta sequences from about 180 million T cells. To decide whether each TCR beta V gene segment behaved as functional or pseudogenic, an earlier analysis of nearly 600 of the donors relied on high-throughput TCR beta sequencing. An early release covering roughly 640 HLA-typed donors comprised approximately 290 gigabases of sequencing data and roughly 86 million unique TCR sequences. Donor age, sex, ethnicity and CMV serostatus were compiled alongside the repertoire data. Among about 400 genotyped donors of the cohort, an average of around 220,000 unique TCR beta nucleotide sequences was sequenced per donor, of which roughly 17% were non-productive. Along with the 666-subject first cohort, a separate validation cohort of around 110 different subjects was used. All discovery cohort repertoires had been generated using a single sequencing platform. Genome-wide SNP genotypes for about 65% of the roughly 670 donors were used in a later genetic analysis, which treated that subset as a discovery cohort. The study used immunosequencing to profile the T cell repertoires of 600 to 850 subjects and linked those repertoires to cytomegalovirus serostatus. Among the approximately 400 genotyped donors, around 79% belonged to the genetic ancestry cluster associated with self-reported Caucasian donors. The study combined high-throughput TCR immunosequencing, statistical association of individual TCRs with disease status, and machine learning to predict cytomegalovirus infection status. The aim of the study was to test whether cataloging public T cell receptors could identify signatures of past pathogen exposure. Four to six DR-DQ haplotypes were handled as single units for association and clustering, since linkage in the cohort was strong. Rather than using new phenotypic data, the later analysis identified candidate immune exposures from TCR beta sequences and from how often those sequences occurred across donors. A later analysis re-examined previously published TCR beta repertoires from roughly 720 donors and added high-resolution HLA genotyping to investigate patterns of TCR occurrence. HLA typing included class I and class II loci at four-digit resolution. The number of donors typed differed by locus, with roughly 629-640 for A, B, C, DRB1 and DQB1, around 560 for DQA1, under 610 for DPA1, and around 460 for DPB1. The research as a whole found: Only TCR beta chains were sequenced in this cohort, and the absence of alpha or paired-chain data limited detectable features. In a later analysis, HLA-associated TCR beta chains showed more clonal expansion and lower generation probabilities than non-associated chains that were equally common. V-gene and J-gene trimming of TCR beta chains was associated with a missense DCLRE1C variant in a later genetic analysis, and the association was replicated in an independent cohort. Because counts were too low, around 18 rarely observed V segments, including chromosome 9 orphons, were left out of the earlier analysis of 500 to 750 of the donors. Because HLA typing was unavailable for some donors at each locus, only the typed subset was used in association tests. According to a later analysis, most CMV-associated TCR beta chains appeared to be HLA-restricted, and the HLA associations seemed to be driven largely by CMV exposure. An earlier analysis of approximately 500 of the donors showed that most TCR beta V segments appeared in productive rearrangements either about 87% or about 30% of the time, which broadly matched IMGT annotations. Specific HLA alleles were associated with roughly 17,000 TCR beta sequences at a false discovery rate of 0.05 in a later analysis. Most TCR sequences were seen in very few donors, while some public TCRs were found in many individuals. The study listed 150 to 200 TCR beta chains as associated with cytomegalovirus. In vitro tests confirmed that a few of the cytomegalovirus-associated TCR beta chains recognize cytomegalovirus antigens. A cluster of highly shared sequence variants was judged likely to be a technical artifact of the sequencing pipeline. When HLA alleles, especially DR and DQ, strongly co-occurred, attributing TCR associations to individual alleles was difficult. Linkage disequilibrium might explain the correlated functional status among segregating V segments, but an unknown experimental factor could not be ruled out. A later analysis reported that several top co-occurrence clusters appeared linked to parvovirus B19, influenza, CMV and Epstein-Barr virus. A later genetic analysis reported fewer N-insertions in productive TCRs among donors in an Asian-associated ancestry cluster than the roughly 670-donor mean. The presence/absence analyses assumed that sequencing depth was roughly uniform across donors, and that assumption may not be true. The authors suggested that the approach could potentially be extended to other disease states and immunological phenotypes. A further reported finding was that TCR beta sequences accurately predicted the HLA-A and HLA-B alleles for most subjects in the first cohort. For the cohort, immune exposure information was limited to CMV serostatus. According to a later analysis, TCR association rates differed among HLA loci, with DRB1 alleles showing the most associated TCRs and HLA-C alleles showing the fewest. In both the original and validation cohorts, the classifier was reported to diagnose cytomegalovirus status with high specificity and sensitivity.

The cohort comprised some 680 healthy bone marrow donors. All cohort members were sampled while nominally healthy, although unrecorded immune exposures were likely present. The donor was CMV seropositive and was included in the group of some 290 seropositive cohort members. A peripheral blood sample was collected from each donor, and TCR beta sequencing was performed on peripheral blood mononuclear cells. The Qiagen DNeasy Blood Extraction Kit was used to extract genomic DNA from the blood cell samples. Library preparation was by the immunoSEQ multiplex PCR assay. The multiplex PCR relied on a mix of 60 forward primers for TCR Vbeta segments and 13 reverse primers for TCR Jbeta segments. The CDR3 region of rearranged TCR beta genes was amplified from genomic DNA with a multiplex PCR assay. The amplified TCR beta libraries were sequenced on the Illumina HiSeq System as 87-base-pair reads. In the paper's pipeline: Across the roughly 600 repertoires, a later analysis counted about 81 million unique TCR beta chains, around 11 million of which were shared by at least two donors. Raw reads were error-corrected and collapsed into unique sequences with a nearest-neighbor algorithm that merged closely related sequences to remove PCR and sequencing errors. Alignment of CDR3 sequences to IMGT reference sequences was used to assign V, D and J gene segments. For a sequence to be retained, at least a six-nucleotide match to both a V gene segment and a J gene segment was required. A rearrangement was called productive if the CDR3 had no stop codons and remained in frame with V and J, and every other rearrangement was called non-productive. CDR3 was defined according to IMGT convention as the region running from the second conserved V-encoded cysteine to the conserved J-encoded phenylalanine. Sequences without an unambiguous match to a single V gene segment were excluded from the earlier analysis of 450 to 750 of the donors. An earlier analysis of 587 of the donors classified V segments as functional when productive rearrangements were above 56.7% and as segregating when the standard deviation between donors was above 5%. A statistical classification framework was developed to diagnose cytomegalovirus status using the catalog of TCR beta chain sequences. In a later analysis, V and J genes were assigned by comparing TCR nucleotide sequences against IMGT/GENE-DB human TR gene sequences. In a later analysis, CDR3 sequences and most-parsimonious VDJ recombination scenarios were assigned using the TCRdist pipeline. A later analysis defined each TCR beta chain by its CDR3 amino acid sequence plus V-gene family, and excluded reads lacking a unique V-gene family. A later analysis removed nearly 600 highly shared, low-generation-probability nucleotide sequences to deal with suspected cross-contamination and a sequencing artifact. A later analysis calculated a clonal expansion index for each public chain from normalized within-repertoire ranks of inferred template counts. A later analysis computed generation probabilities with a VDJ recombination model fitted to out-of-frame rearrangements, and checked the results against IGoR. In a later analysis, hypergeometric tests were used to score TCR-TCR, TCR-HLA and TCR-CMV co-occurrence, with a repertoire-size bias correction applied to TCR pairs. In a later analysis, false discovery rates were estimated by permuting HLA or CMV assignments 20 times. In a later analysis, co-occurring TCRs were grouped using DBSCAN, with TCRdist sequence similarity added in when clustering inside HLA-allele-positive subsets. Repertoires with fewer than 30,000 or more than 120,000 public chains were left out of co-occurrence clustering, as were five repertoires with anomalous nucleotide sharing. TCRdb mirrors the immuneACCESS table, restricted to in-frame sequences. Some clones are absent from its copies; in checked studies, under half trace to an unresolved V gene, and the reason for the others is unknown. Clonal size and the V and J genes are those of that table, whereas D and trimming came from the DNA. This sample lists 180,000 or so clones; 70% to 90% were detected once. Around a tenth of the sample belongs to the ten largest clones.

Turning to this clone: Its binding antigen is unknown. No qualities accompany the bases; no much larger clone lies one base away.

The source material was PBMCs. The source is a man aged 18-30 years in good health and CMV-seropositive.

The CDR3 reads as follows: CSSGTSGYNEQFF. Read as DNA, the sequence is TGCAGCTCCGGGACTAGCGGCTACAATGAGCAGTTCTTC. This sequence uses TRBV29-1 and TRBJ2-1; TRBD2 lines up with 11 middle nucleotides. The V end gives up 8 bases and the J end 3 bases, leaving 3 bases in the junction not matched to a gene. The CDR1 and CDR2 encoded by the germline V gene are SQVTM and ANQGSEA. The CDR3 holds 13 amino acids from the cysteine to the phenylalanine. Left in the record is the CDR3 DNA by itself, 39 bases read in frame from the first base.